This is a list of T cell receptor beta chains from one sample in a study of cytomegalovirus exposure and HLA in healthy donors. Data came from immunoSEQ multiplex PCR; TCRdb stores just in-frame clones and leaves some out. The data contain about 160,000 clones, 65% to 80% of them singletons. Sequenced: PBMCs. The receptors come from a man aged 35-49 years in good health and CMV-seronegative. CDR3s include the opening cysteine and the closing phenylalanine or tryptophan. D genes are given only for firm matches. Not all rows give a size; the values are once, few, many and, for expanded clones, a class.

clone size,J gene,V gene,D gene,CDR3 DNA,CDR3 protein
.,TRBJ2-7,TRBV6-5,TRBD1,TGTGCCAGCAGTCCCCCACAGGGGGCAGAGCAGTACTTC,CASSPPQGAEQYF
.,TRBJ2-7,TRBV19,TRBD2,TGTGCCAGTAGGAGAATCGGGGGGGGGTCGAGCTCCTACGAGCAGTACTTC,CASRRIGGGSSSYEQYF
.,TRBJ1-1,TRBV7-9,.,TGTTCCAGCAGCTTCCCCGGGGGTGAAGCTTTCTTT,CSSSFPGGEAFF
few,TRBJ2-2,TRBV7-9,.,TGTGCCAGCAGCTTAGAAGCAGGCTGGGAGCTGTTTTTT,CASSLEAGWELFF
.,TRBJ2-7,TRBV2,TRBD2,TGTGCCAGCAGTGAGTTGACTAGCGGGAGGAACTACGAGCAGTACTTC,CASSELTSGRNYEQYF
.,TRBJ2-1,TRBV9,.,TGTGCCAGCAGCGTAGCATTTGACAATGAGCAGTTCTTC,CASSVAFDNEQFF
once,TRBJ2-7,TRBV27,TRBD2,TGTGCCAGCAGTTACGGAGCTAGCGGGCGGAACGAGCAGTACTTC,CASSYGASGRNEQYF
.,TRBJ2-1,TRBV28,TRBD2,TGTGCCAGCGTACTAGCGGGAGTGCATGAGCAGTTCTTC,CASVLAGVHEQFF
.,TRBJ2-4,TRBV28,TRBD2,TGTGCCAGCAGTTTATGGACTAGCGGAGCCAAAAACATTCAGTACTTC,CASSLWTSGAKNIQYF
.,TRBJ1-1,TRBV5-5,.,TGTGCCAGCAACATGAACACTGAAGCTTTCTTT,CASNMNTEAFF
.,TRBJ2-5,TRBV14,TRBD2,TGTGCCAGCAGCCTTCGGGGGGACCAAGAGACCCAGTACTTC,CASSLRGDQETQYF
.,TRBJ2-3,TRBV27,TRBD2,TGTGCCAGCAGCCCACCCTTCGGGACTAGCGGGATCACAGATACGCAGTATTTT,CASSPPFGTSGITDTQYF
few,TRBJ2-1,TRBV5-5,.,TGTGCCAGCAGCCCGGGACTCGGGGAGTTCTTC,CASSPGLGEFF
.,TRBJ2-7,TRBV5-1,TRBD1,TGCGCCAGCAGCCTCCACGGGGGACAGGGCTCCTACGAGCAGTACTTC,CASSLHGGQGSYEQYF
.,TRBJ2-1,TRBV5-4,.,TGTGCCAGCAGCCCGAGGTTTCACAATGAGCAGTTCTTC,CASSPRFHNEQFF
.,TRBJ1-4,TRBV2,.,TGTGCCAGCAGTGCTAATAGGGGGACAAGTACTGAAAAACTGTTTTTT,CASSANRGTSTEKLFF
.,TRBJ2-7,TRBV7-2,.,TGTGCCAGCAGCTCGCCCCAGGGCCTCCACGAGCAGTACTTC,CASSSPQGLHEQYF
once,TRBJ2-2,TRBV7-2,.,TGTGCCAGCAGCTTAGGGAGGCTGGACACCGGGGAGCTGTTTTTT,CASSLGRLDTGELFF
few,TRBJ2-7,TRBV7-2,TRBD2,TGTGCCAGCAGCTTATATCCCGGGGGGGCCTACGAGCAGTACTTC,CASSLYPGGAYEQYF
.,TRBJ2-3,TRBV10-3,TRBD2,TGTGCCATCAGTGATGCGGGAGACACAGATACGCAGTATTTT,CAISDAGDTDTQYF
.,TRBJ1-3,TRBV4-2,.,TGTGCCAGCACCCGAGCATCTGGAAACACCATATATTTT,CASTRASGNTIYF
.,TRBJ2-3,TRBV20-1,.,TGCAGTGCTTCTCTCTTTACGCAGTATTTT,CSASLFTQYF
once,TRBJ2-7,TRBV7-9,.,TGTTCCAGCAGTTTTTTCAAGGAGAAGACGGCATACGAGCAGTACTTC,CSSSFFKEKTAYEQYF
.,TRBJ2-1,TRBV18,.,TGTGCCAGCTCACCGTCTAGCCATGAGCAGTTCTTC,CASSPSSHEQFF
.,TRBJ2-2,TRBV5-6,.,TGTGCCAGCAGCTCTTACCGCTCTAGCTTAACCACCGGGGAGCTGTTTTTT,CASSSYRSSLTTGELFF
.,TRBJ1-5,TRBV19,.,TGTGCCAGTAGTATTCGGGTGGGAGGTTATCAGCCCCAGCATTTT,CASSIRVGGYQPQHF
.,TRBJ1-5,TRBV27,TRBD1,TGTGCCAGCAGTGCGGGACAGGAACCACCTAATGCGGGTTGGTTTAGACAGCCCCAGCATTTT,CASSAGQEPPNAGWFRQPQHF
once,TRBJ2-7,TRBV29-1,TRBD1,TGCAGCGTTGAACTCGCTGGACAGGGGAGATACGAGCAGTACTTC,CSVELAGQGRYEQYF
.,TRBJ2-3,TRBV7-2,TRBD1,TGTGCCAGCAGCGAGGGACAGGGGGCAACAGATACGCAGTATTTT,CASSEGQGATDTQYF
.,TRBJ2-2,TRBV7-9,TRBD2,TGTGCCAGCAGCTTGACTAGCGGGAGAAACGGGGAGCTGTTTTTT,CASSLTSGRNGELFF
.,TRBJ2-1,TRBV5-6,TRBD2,TGTGCCAGCAGCGAAGCGGGAGGGAGCTCCTACAATGAGCAGTTCTTC,CASSEAGGSSYNEQFF
.,TRBJ2-5,TRBV4-2,TRBD2,TGTGCCAGCAGCCAAGAAGGGACTCGGAGCGGGAGCGGGGTGACCCAGTACTTC,CASSQEGTRSGSGVTQYF
.,TRBJ2-2,TRBV27,TRBD2,TGTGCCAGCAGTCCTGTTAGCGGGAGGCTAAACACCGGGGAGCTGTTTTTT,CASSPVSGRLNTGELFF
.,TRBJ1-2,TRBV27,TRBD1,TGTGCCAGCAGTTCCCAACAGGGGTTTAACTATGGCTACACCTTC,CASSSQQGFNYGYTF
.,TRBJ2-1,TRBV5-4,.,TGTGCCAGCAGCTTGAAGGGAGGTAACAATGAGCAGTTCTTC,CASSLKGGNNEQFF
.,TRBJ1-2,TRBV6-1,TRBD1,TGTGCCAGCTGGGAGACAGGGGGTGGCTACACCTTC,CASWETGGGYTF
once,TRBJ2-1,TRBV19,TRBD2,TGTGCCAGTAGTCCTAGCGGGAGGGCCTCCAATGAGCAGTTCTTC,CASSPSGRASNEQFF
.,TRBJ2-5,TRBV29-1,.,TGCAGCGTTGACCCCGACTCAAAAGAGACCCAGTACTTC,CSVDPDSKETQYF
.,TRBJ2-3,TRBV11-2,TRBD2,TGTGCCAGCAGCTTAGGGCTAGCGGGAGTAGGGGGAGATACGCAGTATTTT,CASSLGLAGVGGDTQYF
few,TRBJ2-2,TRBV27,TRBD2,TGTGCCAGCTCTGGGCTAGCGGGAGTGGGGTACACCGGGGAGCTGTTTTTT,CASSGLAGVGYTGELFF
.,TRBJ2-7,TRBV19,TRBD1,TGTGCCAGTAGTACTGACAGGGGCAGCTCCTACGAGCAGTACTTC,CASSTDRGSSYEQYF
.,TRBJ2-2,TRBV18,TRBD2,TGTGCCAGCTCACCACTTGGACTAGCGGGACCCAACACCGGGGAGCTGTTTTTT,CASSPLGLAGPNTGELFF
.,TRBJ2-1,TRBV19,TRBD1,TGTGCCAGTAGTCTGGACAGGGGCTCCTACAATGAGCAGTTCTTC,CASSLDRGSYNEQFF
.,TRBJ1-4,TRBV7-6,TRBD1,TGTGCCAGCAGCAACCTACAGGGGCCACGTGAAAAACTGTTTTTT,CASSNLQGPREKLFF